This TCR beta chain derives from a study of T cells after yellow fever vaccination. Study in general: Fractions of limited cellularity were prepared by means of SMART-Seq v4 Ultra Low Input. Study-level findings and limits: The CD4 compartment and the CD8 compartment contained a small share of clonotypes in common. Booster sampling recovered most clones from primary vaccination (nearly 98% CD4, approximately 88% CD8).

Trimming took 6 bases from V and 1 from J, leaving 15 bases between them. This CDR3 comprises 14 residues. Looked up from germline, CDR1 is DFQATT and CDR2 is SNEGSKA (reference sequence). As concerns this clonotype: The antigen remains unidentified.

The TCR cDNA carried a universal primer site and UMIs from 5'RACE template switching. TCRdb ran MiXCR on the 5' RACE reads and lists one entry per CDR3 protein. The sample includes 300,000 to 350,000 distinct CDR3 sequences, roughly 7.5% of them seen just once. The sample in question was PBMCs, obtained 35 to 50 days after the first yellow fever vaccination. This chain uses TRBV20-1 with TRBJ1-1; no firm D call. The TCR comes from a man aged 18 to 30 who received the YFV17D yellow fever vaccine. CDR3 in amino acids: CSAASNVWNTEAFF. The CDR3 coding sequence is TGCAGTGCGGCATCAAATGTGTGGAACACTGAAGCTTTCTTT.